This T cell receptor beta chain was recorded in a study of blood T cell repertoires in COVID-19. Looking at the study overall: COVID-19 samples, acute and convalescent, were from the United States, Italy and Spain.

The CDR3 is 13 residues long. Germline-derived CDR1 and CDR2 are MDHEN and SYDVKM. Trimming removed 8 bases at V and 3 bases at J, with 8 bases between. Those enrolled, adults aged roughly 18 to 90 years, came from under 25 US areas. Grouping used clinical history reported by participants in a survey and questionnaire. Only in-frame clones appear in the TCRdb table, and some are missing; sequencing was by immunoSEQ multiplex PCR. This sample yields roughly 180,000 clones, of which 81% are seen a single time; about 5.8% belongs to the top ten. The table lists this clone with a count of one. V and J are TRBV28 and TRBJ1-6; TRBD1 is a possible D gene (5 bases). The sequence derives from a woman in her thirties or forties with acute COVID-19. Sequencing was done on a sample of PBMCs or T cells enriched from blood (not recorded which). The CDR3 DNA reads TGTGCCAGCCGAGACAGCTATAATTCACCCCTCCACTTT. Its protein product is CASRDSYNSPLHF.